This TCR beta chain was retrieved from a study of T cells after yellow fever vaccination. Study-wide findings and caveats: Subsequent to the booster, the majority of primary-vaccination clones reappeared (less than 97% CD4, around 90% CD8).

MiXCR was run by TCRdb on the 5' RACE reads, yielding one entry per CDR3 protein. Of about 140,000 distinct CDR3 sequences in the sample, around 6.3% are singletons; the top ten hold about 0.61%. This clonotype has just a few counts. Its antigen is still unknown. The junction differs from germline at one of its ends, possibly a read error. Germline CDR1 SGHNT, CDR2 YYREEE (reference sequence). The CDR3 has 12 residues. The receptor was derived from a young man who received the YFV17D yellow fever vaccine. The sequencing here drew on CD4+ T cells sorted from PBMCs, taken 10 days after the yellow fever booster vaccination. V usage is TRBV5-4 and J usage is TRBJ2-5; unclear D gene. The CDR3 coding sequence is TGTGCCAGCAGCTTACAGCAAGAGGCCCAGTACTTC. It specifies CASSLQQEAQYF.